This record concerns one TCR beta chain sequence. Its antigen is still unknown. This entry comes from a study of shared clonotypes between healthy human individuals. The CDR3 is 13 amino acids. Per germline, CDR1 GTSNPN and CDR2 SVGIG (reference sequence). With V trimmed by 5 bases and J by 6 bases, 6 bases remained unmatched. Study findings and constraints: Larger estimated richness was generally seen in naive subsets than in memory subsets.

Clones were sequenced by immunoSEQ multiplex PCR, and TCRdb holds only the in-frame ones, with some missing. This sample carries over a million clones, under 99% of them seen once, and the ten largest clones take 0.4% to 0.45%. This TCR came from a man aged 30 to 39 in good health. The chain combines TRBV30 with TRBJ1-2; 10 bases align to TRBD1. Sequenced material: naive CD4+ T cells sorted from blood. The subset: CD45RA+ positively selected. The CDR3: CAWGGDRGHGYTF. The CDR3 bases are TGTGCCTGGGGAGGGGACAGGGGCCATGGCTACACCTTC.